The source of this T cell receptor (beta chain) is a study of cytomegalovirus exposure and HLA in healthy donors. The ends were cut back, 0 bases at V and 4 bases at J, with 10 bases in the middle. Germline values: CDR1 SGHAT, CDR2 FQNNGV. This CDR3 spans 15 amino acids. Amplification used 60 Vbeta primers and 13 Jbeta primers. Produced via immunoSEQ multiplex PCR; TCRdb's table is partial and in-frame only. The repertoire holds approximately 120,000 clones, with roughly 80% as singletons. In this sample, this clone turned up a few times. This chain links TRBV11-2 with TRBJ2-1; D not certain. This clonotype originated in a man aged 50 or older in good health and CMV-seronegative. Sequenced input: PBMCs. The CDR3 DNA sequence: TGTGCCAGCAGCTTAGATCAACCGGAGTACAATGAGCAGTTCTTC. It specifies CASSLDQPEYNEQFF.